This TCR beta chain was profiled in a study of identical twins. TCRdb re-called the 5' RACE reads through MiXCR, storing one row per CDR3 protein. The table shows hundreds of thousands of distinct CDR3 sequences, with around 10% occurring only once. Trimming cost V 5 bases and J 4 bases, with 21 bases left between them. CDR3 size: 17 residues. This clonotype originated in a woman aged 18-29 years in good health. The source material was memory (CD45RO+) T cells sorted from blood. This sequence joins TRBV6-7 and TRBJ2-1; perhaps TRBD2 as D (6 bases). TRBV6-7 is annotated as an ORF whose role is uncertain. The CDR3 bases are TGTGCCAGCAGTCACCACAAGCGCGGGAACTCTTACAATGAGCAGTTCTTC. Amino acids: CASSHHKRGNSYNEQFF.